These 21 T cell receptor beta chains came from one sample sequenced in a study of regulatory T cells in long-lasting Graves disease. Stated time point: newly diagnosed GD, antithyroid drugs for less than 3 months. From PBMCs, RNA was extracted and then used to make the TCR library. Building of the TCR beta libraries involved iRepertoire HTBI primers and Arm-PCR of CDR3 regions. Via MiXCR, TCRdb re-called the multiplex PCR reads, giving one row per CDR3 protein. The top ten clones hold about 8.3% of a sample with roughly 400,000 distinct CDR3 sequences, over 12% of them seen once. These data also featured in a second study, about T cells in Graves' hyperthyroidism and ophthalmopathy.

Source: peripheral blood mononuclear cells (PBMCs), taken at new diagnosis, from a patient treated with antithyroid drugs. These receptors were taken from a woman aged 40-49 years with Graves disease.

The chain has TRBV6-2 or TRBV6-3 and TRBJ2-2; D gene unclear. The length of the CDR3 is 14 residues. The germline V gene encodes CDR1 MNHEY and CDR2 SVGEGT. The V end was cut by 7 bases, the J end by 6 bases, with 15 bases between. The CDR3, as DNA: TGTGCCAGCAACCCTAGGAGTCCTTCCGGGGAGCTGTTTTTT. Translated: CASNPRSPSGELFF.

This clonotype was seen a handful of times. This clone may be a read error of a much larger clone one base away. The chain links TRBV5-5 to TRBJ2-3; no firm D call. The CDR3 covers 13 residues. Trimming pared 6 bases from V and 8 bases from J, leaving 16 bases between. The germline V gene encodes CDR1 SGHKS and CDR2 YYEKEE (reference sequence). In nucleotides, the CDR3 is TGTGCCAGCACCCGACAAGTCCCAGGTACGCAGTATTTT. Residues: CASTRQVPGTQYF.

This clonotype has at least ten counts. The chain combines TRBV6-5 with TRBJ1-4; TRBD1 matches 9 bases. CDR1 and CDR2 from the germline V gene are MNHEY and SVGAGI. This CDR3 region has 15 residues. Trimming at V came to 2 bases and at J to 4 bases, leaving 2 bases not matched to a gene. CDR3 bases: TGTGCCAGCAGTTACCCGGGACAGGGTAATGAAAAACTGTTTTTT. Protein sequence: CASSYPGQGNEKLFF.

This clonotype was seen many times. The chain has TRBV12-3 or TRBV12-4 and TRBJ2-7; D call uncertain. This CDR3 region has 11 residues. The V end was cut by 6 bases, the J end by 3 bases, with 6 bases between. The CDR3 bases are TGTGCCAGCAGATCCTACTACGAGCAGTACTTC. Amino acids: CASRSYYEQYF.

This clonotype showed up just a few times. This sequence joins TRBV12-3 or TRBV12-4 and TRBJ2-7, with TRBD2 matching 8 bases. V was clipped by 6 bases and J by 7 bases; unmatched bases: 11. The CDR3 consists of 14 residues. The chain's CDR3 is CASSDLSGIKEQYF. The CDR3 DNA reads TGTGCCAGCAGCGACCTTAGCGGGATTAAAGAGCAGTACTTC.

This clonotype was seen at least ten times. The chain carries TRBV20-1 and TRBJ1-6; D is unresolved. Germline loops: CDR1 DFQATT, CDR2 SNEGSKA (reference sequence). This CDR3 is 12 amino acids long. The V gene lost 5 bases and the J gene lost 5 bases, with 7 bases spanning the gap. CDR3 in DNA: TGCAGTGCTGGACGGAATAATTCACCCCTCCACTTT. This encodes CSAGRNNSPLHF.

As for this clonotype: A read error may explain this, as a much larger clone is one base away. This likely comes from a read error, as the CDR3 has no conserved phenylalanine or tryptophan at its end. No DNA is shown, since the ends of the CDR3 on it are uncertain; the CDR3 is the one TCRdb lists. The gene calls are TRBV28 and TRBJ1-3; the table calls TRBD1, which could not be checked here. Germline assignment: CDR1 MDHEN and CDR2 SYDVKM. The CDR3 length equals 14 residues, ends included. CDR3 loop: CASSLPLKTAGVYS.

There are a few counts of this clonotype. The chain combines TRBV20-1 with TRBJ2-5, with 10 bases identical to TRBD1. Losses at the gene ends were 3 bases for V and 2 bases for J; bases not matched to a gene: 15. CDR3 length: 18 residues. CDR1 is DFQATT and CDR2 is SNEGSKA in the germline V gene (reference sequence). For the CDR3, the DNA is TGCAGTGCTAGTGGGCCGCTCGCGTGGACAGGGGGGCAAGAGACCCAGTACTTC. Its protein is CSASGPLAWTGGQETQYF.

This clonotype has a handful of counts. The gene calls are TRBV29-1 and TRBJ1-3; maybe TRBD1 (5 bases). Germline CDR1 is SQVTM and CDR2 is ANQGSEA. V was clipped by 6 bases and J by 0 bases, with 15 bases between them. The CDR3 runs to 15 residues. The CDR3 here is CSVGGDASSGNTIYF. In nucleotides, the CDR3 is TGCAGCGTGGGGGGGGACGCTAGCTCTGGAAACACCATATATTTT.

This clonotype was seen ten or more times. The gene calls are TRBV20-1 and TRBJ2-5; 14 bases fit TRBD2. The CDR3 is made up of 14 amino acids. Germline lookup yields CDR1 DFQATT and CDR2 SNEGSKA (reference sequence). The J segment lost 4 bases and the V segment lost 5 bases, leaving 3 bases of the junction unmatched. The CDR3 region is CSAGTSGSLETQYF. The CDR3 nucleotides are TGCAGTGCTGGGACTAGCGGGAGCTTAGAGACCCAGTACTTC.

This clonotype has a count of ten or more. The J gene is TRBJ2-7, the V gene TRBV6-1; 9 bases map to TRBD1. In germline, CDR1 is MNHNS, CDR2 SASEGT. The CDR3 sequence is 15 residues long. Trimming removed 7 bases from V and 2 bases from J; junction bases left unmatched: 9. CDR3: CASNYRDRDPYEQYF. CDR3 bases: TGTGCCAGCAACTACCGGGACAGGGACCCCTACGAGCAGTACTTC.

At least ten counts were recorded for this clonotype. This chain connects TRBV10-2 to TRBJ1-1, with 9 bases that match TRBD1. J was trimmed by 5 bases and V by 6 bases; bases with no gene match: 10. The CDR3 covers 15 residues. Germline V gives CDR1 WSHSY, CDR2 SAAADI. The CDR3 sequence is CASSFPGQGITEAFF. The CDR3 DNA is TGCGCCAGCAGCTTTCCGGGACAGGGCATTACTGAAGCTTTCTTT.

In DNA, the CDR3 is TGTGCCAGCAGCGTAGCCTACGGGACAGGGGTAGATGGCTACACCTTC. Translation gives CASSVAYGTGVDGYTF. This chain uses TRBV9 with TRBJ1-2, with TRBD1 identical over 10 bases. The junction had 8 bases not matched to a gene; V was cut back by 0 bases and J by 6 bases. Germline CDR1 is SGDLS and CDR2 is YYNGEE. This CDR3 is 16 amino acids long.

V is TRBV16 and J is TRBJ1-2; weak D call: TRBD1 (5 bases). CDR3 length equals 12 residues. Germline values: CDR1 KGHSY, CDR2 FQNENV. Between the trimmed V and J ends, which lost 0 bases and 6 bases, there was a span of 5 bases. The CDR3 DNA reads TGTGCCAGCAGCCAATCGGGGGATGGCTACACCTTC. Residues: CASSQSGDGYTF.

This clonotype was detected only a few times. The chain employs TRBV7-2 and TRBJ2-1; perhaps TRBD2 as D (5 bases). The CDR3 sequence is 16 residues long. Germline-derived CDR1 and CDR2 are SGHTA and FQGNSA. Trimming removed 2 bases at V and 1 base at J, with 12 bases between. The CDR3 DNA reads as TGTGCCAGCAGCTTATGGCGCGGGCCGTCCTACAATGAGCAGTTCTTC. Its translation: CASSLWRGPSYNEQFF.

As to this clonotype: It may be a read error: a sequence one base away is much more abundant. V and J are TRBV19 and TRBJ1-6, with TRBD1 identical over 9 bases. Germline V CDR1 and CDR2: LNHDA, SQIVND (reference sequence). The CDR3 is made up of 14 amino acids. CDR3 sequence (DNA): TGTGCCAGTAGTTTTCGGACAGGGGACTTGCCCCCCCACTTT. The encoded protein is CASSFRTGDLPPHF.

This clonotype has ten or more counts. This sequence joins TRBV15 and TRBJ2-3; D might be TRBD1 (5 bases). The CDR3 length is 18 residues. V lost 1 base and J 2 bases, leaving 19 bases between the germline ends. The germline CDR1 and CDR2 sequences are LNHNV and YYDKDF (reference sequence). Written as DNA, the CDR3 is TGTGCCACCAGCAGAGCGGTGGCTGGGGCTAGTCCCACAGATACGCAGTATTTT. Translating it yields CATSRAVAGASPTDTQYF. Supplemented by reference TRBV15 and TRBJ2-3, the full variable domain reads DAMVIQNPRYQVTQFGKPVTLSCSQTLNHNVMYWYQQKSSQAPKLLFHYYDKDFNNEADTPDNFQSRRPNTSFCFLDIRSPGLGDTAMYLCATSRAVAGASPTDTQYFGPGTRLTVL.

This clonotype was detected ten times or more. This sequence joins TRBV3-1 and TRBJ1-1; D not resolved. V was clipped by 2 bases and J by 3 bases, with 7 bases between them. Germline-derived CDR1 and CDR2 are LGHDT and YNNKEL (reference sequence). The CDR3 is made up of 13 amino acids. Written as DNA, the CDR3 is TGTGCCAGCAGCCAAACAACCCACACTGAAGCTTTCTTT. It yields the protein CASSQTTHTEAFF.

Many counts were recorded for this clonotype. This chain uses TRBV12-3 or TRBV12-4 with TRBJ2-1, with 11 bases lining up with TRBD2. The J call may be faulty, since TRBJ2-3 better matches the DNA end. The CDR3 sequence is 17 residues long. The CDR3 loop reads CASTLLPLAGEGGTQYF. CDR3 bases: TGTGCCAGCACCCTACTCCCACTAGCGGGAGAGGGAGGTACGCAGTATTTT.

Turning to this clonotype: Given a much more abundant clone one base away, this may be a read error. V and J are TRBV2 and TRBJ2-7; D perhaps matches TRBD1 (7 bases). V dropped 6 bases and J dropped 5 bases, with 14 bases sitting between them. The CDR3 has 13 residues. CDR1 SNHLY and CDR2 FYNNEI come from the germline V gene. The CDR3 reads CASSRLGGHEQYF. In DNA, the CDR3 is TGTGCCAGCAGCCGACTAGGGGGCCACGAGCAGTACTTC.

This clonotype has a count of ten or more. The chain combines TRBV10-2 with TRBJ1-5, with TRBD1 matching 7 bases. Germline assignment: CDR1 WSHSY and CDR2 SAAADI. This CDR3 contains 13 residues. Unmatched junction bases numbered 4, after V lost 7 bases and J lost 4 bases. The CDR3 sequence is CASKDRSNQPQHF. The CDR3, as DNA: TGCGCCAGCAAGGACAGGAGTAATCAGCCCCAGCATTTT.